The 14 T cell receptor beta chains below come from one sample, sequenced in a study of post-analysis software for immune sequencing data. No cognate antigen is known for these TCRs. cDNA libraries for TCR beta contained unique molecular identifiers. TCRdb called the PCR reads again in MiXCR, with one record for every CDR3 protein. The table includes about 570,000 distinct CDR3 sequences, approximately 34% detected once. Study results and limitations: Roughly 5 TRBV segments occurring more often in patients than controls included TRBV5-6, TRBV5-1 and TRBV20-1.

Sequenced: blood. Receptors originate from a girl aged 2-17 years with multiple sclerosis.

This chain's CDR3 is CASSRGGAPTNTGELFF. The DNA of the CDR3 is TGTGCCAGCAGCCGGGGGGGGGCCCCGACGAACACCGGGGAGCTGTTTTTT. The V call is TRBV5-4, the J call TRBJ2-2; 8 nucleotides align to TRBD2. From germline, CDR1 is SGHNT and CDR2 YYREEE (reference sequence). This CDR3 has 17 residues. Trimming removed 4 bases from V and 0 bases from J; junction bases left unmatched: 8.

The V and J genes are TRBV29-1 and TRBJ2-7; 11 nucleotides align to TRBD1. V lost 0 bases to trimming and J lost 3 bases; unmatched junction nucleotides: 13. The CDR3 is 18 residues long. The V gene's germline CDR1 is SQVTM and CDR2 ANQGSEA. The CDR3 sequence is CSVEDLRTGGVWVYEQYF. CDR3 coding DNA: TGCAGCGTTGAAGATTTGAGGACAGGGGGCGTGTGGGTCTACGAGCAGTACTTC.

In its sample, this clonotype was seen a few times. CDR3 region: CASSAGLAGVSSYEQYF. Written as DNA, the CDR3 is TGTGCCAGCAGCGCCGGACTAGCGGGGGTCTCCTCCTACGAGCAGTACTTC. The V and J genes are TRBV9 and TRBJ2-7, with 13 positions matching TRBD2. The germline gives CDR1 SGDLS, CDR2 YYNGEE. J was trimmed by 0 bases and V by 3 bases; bases with no gene match: 6. The CDR3 extends over 17 amino acids.

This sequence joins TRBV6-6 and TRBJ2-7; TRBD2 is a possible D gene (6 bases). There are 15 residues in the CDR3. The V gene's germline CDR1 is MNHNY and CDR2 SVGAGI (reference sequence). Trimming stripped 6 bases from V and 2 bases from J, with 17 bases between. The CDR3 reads CASRLNPGVAYEQYF. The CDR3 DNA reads TGTGCCAGCAGACTGAACCCGGGGGTAGCCTACGAGCAGTACTTC.

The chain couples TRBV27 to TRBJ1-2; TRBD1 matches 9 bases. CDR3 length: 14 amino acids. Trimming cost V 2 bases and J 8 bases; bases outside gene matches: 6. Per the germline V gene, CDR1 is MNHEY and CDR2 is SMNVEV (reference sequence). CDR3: CASSLRTGAGGYTF. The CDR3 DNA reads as TGTGCCAGCAGTTTAAGGACAGGGGCTGGGGGCTACACCTTC.

The CDR3 DNA follows: TGTGCCATCCATTCGGGGACAGGGTCGAGGGAGACCCAGTACTTC. As protein: CAIHSGTGSRETQYF. This rearrangement joins TRBV10-3 to TRBJ2-5, with 9 nucleotides matching TRBD1. There are 15 residues in the CDR3. Germline assignment: CDR1 ENHRY and CDR2 SYGVKD. Losses at the gene ends were 8 bases for V and 5 bases for J; bases not matched to a gene: 12.

CDR3 coding DNA: TGTGCCAGCAGTGAAGGGCCGGGGGGTTGGACCGGGGAGCTGTTTTTT. Protein sequence: CASSEGPGGWTGELFF. The V and J genes are TRBV6-1 and TRBJ2-2; TRBD2 agrees at 7 bases. This CDR3 is built from 16 residues. V shed 1 base, J shed 5 bases, and the junction held 7 bases outside the gene matches. Germline lookup yields CDR1 MNHNS and CDR2 SASEGT.

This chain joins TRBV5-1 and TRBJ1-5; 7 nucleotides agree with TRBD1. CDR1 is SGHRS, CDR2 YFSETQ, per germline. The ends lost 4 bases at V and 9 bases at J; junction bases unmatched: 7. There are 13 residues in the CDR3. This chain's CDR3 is CASSVEGARPQHF. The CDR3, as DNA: TGCGCCAGCAGCGTGGAGGGGGCTAGGCCCCAGCATTTT. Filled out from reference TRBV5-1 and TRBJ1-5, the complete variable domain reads KAGVTQTPRYLIKTRGQQVTLSCSPISGHRSVSWYQQTPGQGLQFLFEYFSETQRNKGNFPGRFSGRQFSNSRSEMNVSTLELGDSALYLCASSVEGARPQHFGDGTRLSIL.

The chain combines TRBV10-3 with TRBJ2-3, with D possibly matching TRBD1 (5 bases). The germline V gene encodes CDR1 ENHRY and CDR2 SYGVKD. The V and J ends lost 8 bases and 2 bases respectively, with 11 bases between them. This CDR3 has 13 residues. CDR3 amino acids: CAICQGFTDTQYF. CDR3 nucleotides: TGTGCCATCTGTCAGGGATTCACAGATACGCAGTATTTT.

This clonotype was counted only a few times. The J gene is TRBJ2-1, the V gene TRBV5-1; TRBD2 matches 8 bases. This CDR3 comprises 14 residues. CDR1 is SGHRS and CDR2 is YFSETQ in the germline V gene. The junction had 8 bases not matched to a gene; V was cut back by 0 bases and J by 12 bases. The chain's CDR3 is CASSLAIGTRVQFF. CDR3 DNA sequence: TGCGCCAGCAGCTTGGCCATAGGGACTAGAGTGCAGTTCTTC. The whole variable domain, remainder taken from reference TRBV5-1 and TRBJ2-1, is KAGVTQTPRYLIKTRGQQVTLSCSPISGHRSVSWYQQTPGQGLQFLFEYFSETQRNKGNFPGRFSGRQFSNSRSEMNVSTLELGDSALYLCASSLAIGTRVQFFGPGTRLTVL.

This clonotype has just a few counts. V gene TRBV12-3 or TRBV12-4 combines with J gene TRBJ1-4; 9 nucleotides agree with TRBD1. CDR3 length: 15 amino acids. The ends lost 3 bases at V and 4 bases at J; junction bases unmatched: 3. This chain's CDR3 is CASSLRTGDNEKLFF. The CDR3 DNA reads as TGTGCCAGCAGTTTGAGGACAGGGGATAATGAAAAACTGTTTTTT.

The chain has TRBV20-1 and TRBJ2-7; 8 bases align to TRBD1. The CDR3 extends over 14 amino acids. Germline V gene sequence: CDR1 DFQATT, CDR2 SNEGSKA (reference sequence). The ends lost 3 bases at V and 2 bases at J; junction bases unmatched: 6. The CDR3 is CSARRDRSTYEQYF. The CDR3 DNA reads TGCAGTGCTAGGAGGGACAGGAGTACCTACGAGCAGTACTTC.

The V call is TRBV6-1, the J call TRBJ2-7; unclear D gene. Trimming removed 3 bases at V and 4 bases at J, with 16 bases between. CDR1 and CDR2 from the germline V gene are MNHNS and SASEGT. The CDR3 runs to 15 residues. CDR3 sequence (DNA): TGTGCCAGCAGTGAGTACTTCAAGGGTATATACGAGCAGTACTTC. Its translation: CASSEYFKGIYEQYF.

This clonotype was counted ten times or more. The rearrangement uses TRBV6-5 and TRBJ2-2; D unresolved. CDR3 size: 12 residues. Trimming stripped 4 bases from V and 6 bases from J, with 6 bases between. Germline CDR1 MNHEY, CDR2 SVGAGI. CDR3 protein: CASSSVSGELFF. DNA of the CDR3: TGTGCCAGCAGTTCTGTCTCCGGGGAGCTGTTTTTT.